These 22 T cell receptor beta chains were all obtained from the same sample, sequenced in a study of T-cell reconstitution after alpha-beta-depleted transplantation in children. During its preparation, the TCRbeta library received unique molecular identifiers. A single record per CDR3 protein comes from TCRdb applying MiXCR to the PCR reads. This table holds under 850,000 distinct CDR3 sequences, about an eighth found once. The starting material was PBMCs, obtained before TCRalphabeta/CD19-depleted stem cell transplant. These receptors all come from a girl aged 2-10 years with congenital amegakaryocytic thrombocytopenia, due to receive a stem cell transplant.

A few counts support this clonotype. This sequence joins TRBV25-1 and TRBJ2-2; TRBD2 is a possible D gene (5 bases). Germline assignment: CDR1 MGHDK and CDR2 SYGVNS. The V and J ends lost 7 bases and 6 bases respectively, with 21 bases between them. The CDR3 contains 16 residues. The CDR3: CASISGLPEVAGELFF. CDR3 coding DNA: TGTGCCAGCATATCAGGACTCCCCGAAGTAGCCGGGGAGCTGTTTTTT.

This clonotype came up a few times. The chain links TRBV5-6 to TRBJ2-1; 8 nucleotides align to TRBD2. The CDR3 contains 14 residues. The V segment lost 9 bases and the J segment 6 bases; nucleotides outside the gene matches: 11. CDR1 SGHDT and CDR2 YYEEEE come from the germline V gene. The CDR3 bases are TGTGCCATGAGCCCCGGGAGGGCCTCCAATGAGCAGTTCTTC. As protein: CAMSPGRASNEQFF.

This clonotype came up a few times. V usage is TRBV21-1 and J usage is TRBJ2-2; TRBD1 reflects the table's D call only, with no check against the DNA. TRBV21-1 corresponds to a pseudogene. The CDR3 is 17 residues long. This CDR3 is CASTGMGVASNTGELFF. In DNA, the CDR3 is TGTGCCAGCACCGGGATGGGTGTAGCGTCGAACACCGGGGAGCTGTTTTTT.

This clonotype was found many times. The chain has TRBV12-3 or TRBV12-4 and TRBJ2-1; 8 bases agree with TRBD2. The CDR3 extends over 17 amino acids. J was trimmed by 2 bases and V by 7 bases; bases with no gene match: 13. CDR3 amino acids: CASNSGTAQDPYNEQFF. The CDR3 DNA reads TGTGCCAGCAATAGCGGGACCGCGCAGGACCCCTACAATGAGCAGTTCTTC.

This clonotype was picked up many times. The rearrangement joins TRBV10-3 to TRBJ2-5; D is perhaps TRBD1 or TRBD2 (5 bases each). Between the trimmed V and J ends, which lost 4 bases and 5 bases, there was a span of 11 bases. CDR3 length equals 13 residues. The germline CDR1 and CDR2 sequences are ENHRY and SYGVKD. CDR3 in DNA: TGTGCCATCAGTGCGGGGCTGCGGGAGACCCAGTACTTC. It translates to CAISAGLRETQYF.

This chain uses TRBV20-1 with TRBJ1-2; no clear D gene. Trimming shortened V by 0 bases and J by 5 bases, and 10 bases separated the two germline ends. The CDR3 has 13 amino acids. CDR1 DFQATT and CDR2 SNEGSKA come from the germline V gene (reference sequence). CDR3 DNA sequence: TGCAGTGCTAGAGACCCCGGGATTTATGGCTACACCTTC. Translated: CSARDPGIYGYTF.

This clonotype was picked up many times. This sequence joins TRBV19 and TRBJ2-1; 9 positions match TRBD1. The J segment lost 6 bases and the V segment lost 9 bases, leaving 9 bases of the junction unmatched. Germline V gene data show CDR1 as LNHDA and CDR2 as SQIVND (reference sequence). This CDR3 has 14 residues. DNA for the CDR3: TGTGCCAGCAGAGACAGGGGGAAAGGCAATGAGCAGTTCTTC. Its translation is CASRDRGKGNEQFF.

The chain carries TRBV5-5 and TRBJ2-1; 7 bases line up with TRBD2. V was clipped by 4 bases and J by 5 bases; unmatched bases: 18. Germline assignment: CDR1 SGHKS and CDR2 YYEKEE (reference sequence). The CDR3 covers 18 residues. CDR3 bases: TGTGCCAGCAGCACCGCAGCGGGGTTAGCACTGGGGGACAATGAGCAGTTCTTC. As protein: CASSTAAGLALGDNEQFF.

A few counts support this clonotype. CDR3 sequence: CASSRQGGGTDTQYF. CDR3 DNA sequence: TGTGCCAGCAGTCGCCAGGGAGGGGGAACAGATACGCAGTATTTT. The chain carries TRBV12-3 or TRBV12-4 and TRBJ2-3; TRBD2 is a possible D gene (7 bases). This CDR3 comprises 15 residues. Trimming removed 5 bases from V and 3 bases from J, with 15 bases in between.

This clonotype showed up many times. The CDR3, as DNA: TGCGCCAGCAGCCTGGGGACAGAATATGGCTACACCTTC. This gives the protein CASSLGTEYGYTF. The genes are TRBV5-1 and TRBJ1-2; 7 bases are shared with TRBD1. V gave up 4 bases and J gave up 5 bases; unmatched junction bases: 5. The CDR3 is 13 amino acids. The germline V gene has CDR1 SGHRS and CDR2 YFSETQ.

The chain uses TRBV5-1 and TRBJ2-7; 9 bases fit TRBD2. V gave up 0 bases and J gave up 3 bases; unmatched junction bases: 7. The CDR3 totals 16 residues. Germline V lookup: CDR1 SGHRS, CDR2 YFSETQ. The CDR3 coding sequence is TGCGCCAGCAGCTTGGTAGGCAGCGGGAGGAACTACGAGCAGTACTTC. Its translation is CASSLVGSGRNYEQYF.

This clonotype was seen more than once but under ten times. The rearrangement joins TRBV20-1 to TRBJ1-4; maybe TRBD1 (6 bases). This CDR3 region has 15 residues. Germline lookup yields CDR1 DFQATT and CDR2 SNEGSKA (reference sequence). Trimming removed 5 bases from V and 8 bases from J, with 21 bases in between. The CDR3 DNA reads TGCAGTGCTCCAGCCCCGGGGGCCGGGCCAGAAAAACTGTTTTTT. Protein product: CSAPAPGAGPEKLFF.

This clonotype was counted many times. The chain links TRBV5-1 to TRBJ2-1; no reliable D call. Germline V CDR1 and CDR2: SGHRS, YFSETQ. The V end was cut by 4 bases, the J end by 3 bases, with 11 bases between. The CDR3 sequence is 14 residues long. CDR3 in DNA: TGCGCCAGCAGCACAAAGACTGTCTACAATGAGCAGTTCTTC. Residues: CASSTKTVYNEQFF.

The table lists this clonotype with many counts. The V and J genes are TRBV20-1 and TRBJ2-7, with 8 bases lining up with TRBD2. The CDR3 has 12 amino acids. CDR1 is DFQATT, CDR2 SNEGSKA, per germline (reference sequence). Losses at the gene ends were 7 bases for V and 6 bases for J; bases not matched to a gene: 8. CDR3 sequence: CSVGLDIAEQYF. CDR3 nucleotide sequence: TGCAGTGTGGGACTAGATATAGCCGAGCAGTACTTC.

This clonotype was picked up a small number of times. The V gene is TRBV5-1, the J gene TRBJ2-1; a weak D match, TRBD2 (5 bases). CDR1 is SGHRS, CDR2 YFSETQ, per germline. The CDR3 runs 14 residues. V was shortened by 7 bases and J by 8 bases, with 19 bases between the two germline ends. The CDR3 here is CASGSQLAVDEQFF. CDR3 DNA: TGCGCCAGCGGATCCCAGCTAGCTGTGGATGAGCAGTTCTTC.

This clonotype was detected many times. This sequence joins TRBV6-1 and TRBJ2-3; 7 bases line up with TRBD2. The trim removed 4 bases at V and 0 bases at J, leaving 7 bases unmatched. The CDR3 is made up of 16 amino acids. Per the germline V gene, CDR1 is MNHNS and CDR2 is SASEGT. The CDR3 sequence is CASSALAGPSTDTQYF. The CDR3 DNA reads as TGTGCCAGCAGTGCCTTAGCGGGCCCTAGCACAGATACGCAGTATTTT.

This clonotype has a handful of counts. Mismatch with germline at one junction end may stem from a read error. The chain recombines TRBV20-1 with TRBJ2-1; 11 bases agree with TRBD2. CDR3 length: 17 residues. The germline gives CDR1 DFQATT, CDR2 SNEGSKA (reference sequence). Written as DNA, the CDR3 is TGCTGTGCTACCGAAAGACTAGCGGGAACGAGTATCGATGAGCAGTTCTTC. As protein: CCATERLAGTSIDEQFF.

This clonotype appeared many times. The gene calls are TRBV5-1 and TRBJ2-2; D possibly corresponds to TRBD1 (6 bases). Trimming stripped 0 bases from V and 2 bases from J, with 14 bases between. Germline V gene data show CDR1 as SGHRS and CDR2 as YFSETQ. This CDR3 has 17 residues. The chain's CDR3 is CASSLGLRGRNTGELFF. CDR3 sequence (DNA): TGCGCCAGCAGCTTGGGACTCAGGGGCCGTAACACCGGGGAGCTGTTTTTT.

This clonotype was detected many times. The chain is built from TRBV5-1 and TRBJ2-1; 9 nucleotides match TRBD1. Germline lookup yields CDR1 SGHRS and CDR2 YFSETQ. The CDR3 runs 13 residues. V shed 1 base and J 8 bases; nucleotides not matched to a gene: 1. The CDR3 nucleotides are TGCGCCAGCAGCTTGACAGGGGGCTATGAGCAGTTCTTC. Amino acids: CASSLTGGYEQFF.

The sample holds many counts of this clonotype. The gene calls are TRBV20-1 and TRBJ2-1, with D perhaps TRBD2 (6 bases). Germline V CDR1 and CDR2: DFQATT, SNEGSKA (reference sequence). Trimming stripped 4 bases from V and 4 bases from J, with 17 bases between. The CDR3 consists of 15 residues. The CDR3 region is CSANRPGTVYNEQFF. The CDR3 DNA sequence: TGCAGTGCTAATCGCCCTGGGACTGTTTACAATGAGCAGTTCTTC.

The sample holds many counts of this clonotype. J is TRBJ2-1 and V is TRBV5-1; D gene ambiguous. Looked up from germline, CDR1 is SGHRS and CDR2 is YFSETQ. CDR3 length: 17 residues. Trimming cost V 0 bases and J 0 bases, with 13 bases left between them. CDR3 sequence (DNA): TGCGCCAGCAGCTTGGATGGCCCCTCAAGCTCCTACAATGAGCAGTTCTTC. This sequence encodes CASSLDGPSSSYNEQFF.

This rearrangement joins TRBV12-3 or TRBV12-4 to TRBJ1-2; a possible D gene is TRBD1 (5 bases). Between the trimmed V and J ends, which lost 2 bases and 3 bases, there was a span of 10 bases. The CDR3 is 14 amino acids. The DNA of the CDR3 is TGTGCCAGCAGTTTAAGTGCGGGGGACTATGGCTACACCTTC. This gives the protein CASSLSAGDYGYTF.